A single sample is the source of the 17 T cell receptor beta chains below, sequenced in a study of human T cells and chemical hapten exposure. Regarding time point: healthy volunteer bleed at 6 weeks. Total RNA extraction was carried out from unfractionated whole blood. TCRdb reprocessed the RACE reads with MiXCR, giving one entry per CDR3 protein. This sample has 40,000 to 45,000 distinct CDR3 sequences, with 3.7% found just once. The specimen was whole blood. The receptors stem from a human donor in good health. Some clones in this sample may be carry-over from other donors' samples.

A note on this clonotype: A much larger clone lies one base from this, so it may be a read error. V gene TRBV6-5 combines with J gene TRBJ2-3; possible D gene TRBD2, 5 bases. Trimming left V 0 bases short and J 2 bases short, with 15 bases between. Germline CDR1 MNHEY, CDR2 SVGAGI. This CDR3 region has 17 residues. For the CDR3, the DNA is TGTGCCAGCAGTTACTCGAATAGCGCAACCCTCACAGATACGCAGTATTTT. Amino acid sequence: CASSYSNSATLTDTQYF.

This clonotype was observed many times. The chain carries TRBV7-3 and TRBJ2-7; 7 bases agree with TRBD2. Unmatched junction bases numbered 11, after V lost 8 bases and J lost 1 base. There are 15 residues in the CDR3. The germline V gene encodes CDR1 SGHTA and CDR2 FQGTGA. The CDR3 DNA follows: TGTGCCAGCTCCTATGCGGGGGACTTTTCCTACGAGCAGTACTTC. As protein: CASSYAGDFSYEQYF.

This chain uses TRBV7-3 with TRBJ2-3; maybe TRBD2 (6 bases). The CDR3 sequence is 16 residues long. V lost 4 bases to trimming and J lost 6 bases, with 20 bases between them. Looked up from germline, CDR1 is SGHTA and CDR2 is FQGTGA. Here the CDR3 reads CASSSRLGFRGDTQYF. The CDR3 DNA follows: TGTGCCAGCAGCTCCAGACTCGGATTTCGGGGGGATACGCAGTATTTT.

In regard to this clonotype: A read error may be the cause here, since a much bigger clone is one base away. The chain has TRBV28 and TRBJ1-2, with D perhaps TRBD1 (5 bases). Trimming removed 7 bases from V and 2 bases from J, with 11 bases in between. The germline gives CDR1 MDHEN, CDR2 SYDVKM. The length of the CDR3 is 13 residues. The CDR3 region is CASTGASNYGYTF. The CDR3 nucleotides are TGTGCCAGCACCGGGGCCAGCAACTATGGCTACACCTTC.

Note on this clonotype: A read error may account for a junction end that differs from germline. This sequence joins TRBV28 and TRBJ2-7; D remains ambiguous. CDR3 size: 10 residues. Germline V gives CDR1 MDHEN, CDR2 SYDVKM. CDR3 region: CTSSSYEQYF. The DNA of the CDR3 is TGTACCAGCAGTTCCTACGAGCAGTACTTC.

This clonotype was detected many times. This chain links TRBV18 with TRBJ2-5, with D unresolved. Germline loops: CDR1 KGHSH, CDR2 LQKENI. This CDR3 contains 15 residues. Trimming cost V 3 bases and J 3 bases, with 14 bases left between them. CDR3 sequence reads: CASSPTGPPEETQYF. The DNA of the CDR3 is TGTGCCAGCTCACCCACTGGACCACCCGAAGAGACCCAGTACTTC.

This clonotype was found many times. The genes are TRBV28 and TRBJ1-5; 8 positions match TRBD1. The germline gives CDR1 MDHEN, CDR2 SYDVKM. Germline trimming cut 6 bases from V and 6 bases from J; bases unmatched to any gene: 7. The CDR3 is made up of 14 amino acids. The CDR3 DNA sequence: TGTGCCAGCAGGACCTGGACAGGGAGTCAGCCCCAGCATTTT. Residues: CASRTWTGSQPQHF.

In its sample, this clonotype was seen many times. The chain joins TRBV20-1 to TRBJ1-6, with D possibly TRBD1 on 6 matching bases. Germline CDR1 and CDR2: DFQATT and SNEGSKA (reference sequence). The V end was cut by 0 bases, the J end by 10 bases, with 13 bases between. This CDR3 has 14 residues. CDR3 nucleotide sequence: TGCAGTGCTAGAGAGGCAGGGGCCGGGTCACCCCTCCACTTT. This translates into CSAREAGAGSPLHF.

This clonotype was observed at least ten times. The chain couples TRBV5-1 to TRBJ2-1; 7 bases fit TRBD2. Trimming cost V 0 bases and J 2 bases; bases outside gene matches: 5. The V gene's germline CDR1 is SGHRS and CDR2 YFSETQ. This CDR3 has 16 residues. CDR3 residues: CASSLDSSGPYNEQFF. The CDR3, as DNA: TGCGCCAGCAGCTTGGATAGTAGCGGGCCCTACAATGAGCAGTTCTTC.

This clonotype was recorded at least ten times. The genes are TRBV24-1 and TRBJ2-7; D is unresolved. This CDR3 is built from 13 residues. CDR1 is KGHDR, CDR2 SFDVKD, per germline. Between the trimmed V and J ends, which lost 9 bases and 0 bases, there was a span of 11 bases. The CDR3 DNA sequence: TGTGCCACCGGACCCAGGAGCTCCTACGAGCAGTACTTC. Translated: CATGPRSSYEQYF.

The J gene is TRBJ1-4, the V gene TRBV28, with D perhaps TRBD1 (6 bases). Looked up from germline, CDR1 is MDHEN and CDR2 is SYDVKM. The CDR3 contains 14 residues. V lost 6 bases and J 8 bases, leaving 16 bases between the germline ends. The CDR3 coding sequence is TGTGCCAGCAGGGCCGGTACAGGGAAGGAAAAACTGTTTTTT. Its translation is CASRAGTGKEKLFF.

This clonotype has just a few counts. The chain recombines TRBV4-1 with TRBJ1-4; maybe TRBD1 (6 bases). Trimming stripped 1 base from V and 6 bases from J, with 12 bases between. This CDR3 is 15 amino acids long. Germline CDR1 MGHRA, CDR2 YSYEKL. CDR3 in DNA: TGCGCCAGCAGCCAAGTGTCAGGGGAAGATGAAAAACTGTTTTTT. Translation: CASSQVSGEDEKLFF.

At least ten counts were recorded for this clonotype. The chain links TRBV28 to TRBJ2-4; D is perhaps TRBD2 (7 bases). This CDR3 spans 18 amino acids. CDR1 MDHEN and CDR2 SYDVKM come from the germline V gene. Trimming took off 3 bases at V and 5 bases at J, with 23 bases between the two ends. CDR3 DNA sequence: TGTGCCAGCAGTTTTACCCCTGGGGGGGGCTGGGTTGAAAACATTCAGTACTTC. Translated, it gives CASSFTPGGGWVENIQYF. The full variable domain, rest sourced from reference TRBV28 and TRBJ2-4, is DVKVTQSSRYLVKRTGEKVFLECVQDMDHENMFWYRQDPGLGLRLIYFSYDVKMKEKGDIPEGYSVSREKKERFSLILESASTNQTSMYLCASSFTPGGGWVENIQYFGAGTRLSVL.

This clonotype was seen ten or more times. The CDR3 is CASSWATAETQYF. The CDR3 region has the DNA TGTGCCAGCAGTTGGGCCACGGCCGAGACCCAGTACTTC. This chain uses TRBV27 with TRBJ2-5; D gene unclear. With 4 bases removed from V and 5 bases from J, the gap between germline ends came to 11 bases. Germline V lookup: CDR1 MNHEY, CDR2 SMNVEV (reference sequence). This CDR3 has 13 residues.

This clonotype was counted ten times or more. This chain connects TRBV28 to TRBJ1-2, with 7 bases lining up with TRBD1. V shed 6 bases, J shed 2 bases, and the junction held 6 bases outside the gene matches. The CDR3 extends over 14 amino acids. CDR1 is MDHEN and CDR2 is SYDVKM in the germline V gene. CDR3 sequence reads: CASRLDRLNYGYTF. DNA of the CDR3: TGTGCCAGCAGACTGGACAGGCTCAACTATGGCTACACCTTC.

This clonotype was picked up many times. CDR3 DNA: TGTGCCAGCAGTTTTGGAACTAGCGGGGTGGGGAGGGAGCAGTACTTC. This translates into CASSFGTSGVGREQYF. The chain employs TRBV28 and TRBJ2-7, with 10 bases identical to TRBD2. The germline V gene encodes CDR1 MDHEN and CDR2 SYDVKM. The CDR3 sequence is 16 residues long. V was clipped by 3 bases and J by 7 bases; unmatched bases: 12.

In its sample, this clonotype was seen a few times. CDR3 in amino acids: CASSLPSGGPETQYF. In DNA, the CDR3 is TGTGCCAGCAGTCTCCCCTCGGGGGGGCCAGAGACCCAGTACTTC. The J gene is TRBJ2-5, the V gene TRBV28; TRBD2 agrees at 8 bases. Germline assignment: CDR1 MDHEN and CDR2 SYDVKM. This CDR3 region has 15 residues. Trimming took 5 bases from V and 4 from J; bases not matched to a gene: 9. The full variable domain, in which reference TRBV28 and TRBJ2-5 provide the parts outside the CDR3, is DVKVTQSSRYLVKRTGEKVFLECVQDMDHENMFWYRQDPGLGLRLIYFSYDVKMKEKGDIPEGYSVSREKKERFSLILESASTNQTSMYLCASSLPSGGPETQYFGPGTRLLVL.